In this sample, the clone carrying this T cell receptor beta chain turned up many times. Its specificity is unknown. The CDR3 loop spans 16 amino acids. With V trimmed by 0 bases and J by 0 bases, 4 bases remained unmatched. Germline CDR1 is SGHDT and CDR2 is YYEEEE. TCRB transcripts that were expressed got sequenced, as all of the isolated RNA had been reverse transcribed. Assay used: immunoSEQ multiplex PCR; TCRdb lists only in-frame clones, some missing. The sample shows around 280,000 clones, 7% to 9% of them seen only once. The data were taken from a study of beta chain features in type 1 diabetes. Study at large: When patients were set against healthy donors, age, gender and cell yields were similar.

Sorting that relied on CD45RO/CCR7/CD25/CD127/CD95/CD27 yielded CD4+ naive, central memory, regulatory and stem cell-like memory cells. Study observations and caveats: Within the patient group, naive, central memory and Treg TCRB repertoires appeared more similar to each other than within healthy donors. Overrepresentation of cells with high TCR expression could result from cDNA sequencing.

V usage is TRBV5-6 and J usage is TRBJ1-2, with 8 nucleotides matching TRBD1. Sample: central memory CD4+ T cells from blood. This sequence was found in a young woman in good health. The CDR3 DNA reads TGTGCCAGCAGCTTGGTGGGACAGGAGGCTAACTATGGCTACACCTTC. Protein: CASSLVGQEANYGYTF.